One and the same sample provided the 28 T cell receptor beta chains below, sequenced in a study of T cells in narcolepsy. Using immunoSEQ multiplex PCR, the repertoire was profiled, and TCRdb retains in-frame clones only, with some absent. The sample has 27,000 or so clones, roughly 86% seen once. The source material was CD45RA- memory CD4+ T cells from PBMCs. These receptors were collected from a human donor with narcolepsy.

The rearrangement uses TRBV19 and TRBJ1-5; D call uncertain. This CDR3 comprises 12 residues. Germline CDR1 LNHDA, CDR2 SQIVND (reference sequence). The ends were cut back, 6 bases at V and 7 bases at J, with 10 bases in the middle. The CDR3 region has the DNA TGTGCCAGTAGCCCCAGTTGGCAGCCCCAGCATTTT. Its translation is CASSPSWQPQHF.

The CDR3 here is CASSLGQETFGETQYF. The CDR3 DNA reads TGCGCCAGCAGCCTAGGACAGGAAACATTCGGGGAGACCCAGTACTTC. The chain has TRBV4-1 and TRBJ2-5; 7 bases align to TRBD1. There are 16 residues in the CDR3. Unmatched junction bases numbered 13, after V lost 4 bases and J lost 5 bases. The germline gives CDR1 MGHRA, CDR2 YSYEKL.

This clone appeared once. The chain links TRBV5-1 to TRBJ1-2; possibly TRBD1 for D (5 bases). With 3 bases removed from V and 5 bases from J, the gap between germline ends came to 11 bases. The CDR3 covers 13 residues. In germline, CDR1 is SGHRS, CDR2 YFSETQ. DNA of the CDR3: TGCGCCAGCAGCTACCGGGACTCATATGGCTACACCTTC. This sequence encodes CASSYRDSYGYTF.

The CDR3 DNA reads TGTGCCAGCAGTCCGGACAGGGACAATGAGCAGTTCTTC. It codes for CASSPDRDNEQFF. The rearrangement uses TRBV2 and TRBJ2-1; 8 bases are a match to TRBD1. This CDR3 contains 13 residues. Germline V gives CDR1 SNHLY, CDR2 FYNNEI. V lost 5 bases and J lost 5; bases outside the gene matches: 2.

V and J are TRBV5-1 and TRBJ1-5; maybe TRBD1 (6 bases). This CDR3 has 13 amino acids. The ends were cut back, 0 bases at V and 5 bases at J, with 6 bases in the middle. Germline V gene lookup returns CDR1 SGHRS and CDR2 YFSETQ. CDR3: CASSLGQDQPQHF. In DNA form, the CDR3 reads TGCGCCAGCAGCTTGGGACAGGATCAGCCCCAGCATTTT.

The chain is built from TRBV4-1 and TRBJ1-4; 8 nucleotides align to TRBD1. CDR3 length equals 14 residues. The V segment lost 8 bases and the J segment 6 bases; nucleotides outside the gene matches: 8. Germline loops: CDR1 MGHRA, CDR2 YSYEKL. The CDR3 protein is CASRSTGGDEKLFF. CDR3 DNA: TGCGCCAGCCGTAGTACAGGGGGGGATGAAAAACTGTTTTTT.

This sequence joins TRBV5-1 and TRBJ1-1; D is unclear. CDR3 length: 14 amino acids. Germline CDR1 is SGHRS and CDR2 is YFSETQ. V gave up 0 bases and J gave up 4 bases, with 10 bases separating them. The DNA of the CDR3 is TGCGCCAGCAGCTTGGCCGTGAAAGGCACTGAAGCTTTCTTT. Protein: CASSLAVKGTEAFF.

This rearrangement joins TRBV5-1 to TRBJ2-7; D gene uncertain. Trimming pared 4 bases from V and 2 bases from J, leaving 4 bases between. CDR1 SGHRS and CDR2 YFSETQ come from the germline V gene. This CDR3 is built from 11 residues. CDR3 nucleotide sequence: TGCGCCAGCAGCCCCGCCTACGAGCAGTACTTC. Protein: CASSPAYEQYF.

The chain uses TRBV25-1 and TRBJ2-2; D unclear. In germline, CDR1 is MGHDK, CDR2 SYGVNS. This CDR3 contains 13 residues. Trimming removed 1 base at V and 2 bases at J, with 2 bases between. This CDR3 is CASSEFNTGELFF. CDR3 sequence (DNA): TGTGCCAGCAGTGAATTCAACACCGGGGAGCTGTTTTTT.

This chain uses TRBV4-2 with TRBJ1-4, with D hard to call. Per germline, CDR1 LGHNA and CDR2 YNFKEQ. The V end lost 0 bases, the J end lost 4 bases, and 6 bases lay between the germline ends. This CDR3 contains 14 residues. The CDR3 loop reads CASSQDSYNEKLFF. Here the CDR3 DNA reads TGTGCCAGCAGCCAAGACAGTTATAATGAAAAACTGTTTTTT.

This clone appeared a few times. This sequence joins TRBV14 and TRBJ1-2; D gene unclear. This CDR3 contains 15 residues. In germline, CDR1 is SGHDN, CDR2 FVKESK. V lost 1 base, J lost 6 bases, and 15 bases lay in between. CDR3 amino acids: CASSQVRTGGDGYTF. Here the CDR3 DNA reads TGTGCCAGCAGCCAAGTTCGGACGGGTGGCGATGGCTACACCTTC.

J is TRBJ2-2 and V is TRBV5-1; D ambiguous. The CDR3 consists of 16 residues. V lost 5 bases and J 5 bases, leaving 19 bases between the germline ends. The V gene's germline CDR1 is SGHRS and CDR2 YFSETQ. CDR3 sequence (DNA): TGCGCCAGCAGTCCGACTGGGGTCGTGAGGACCGGGGAGCTGTTTTTT. Its protein product is CASSPTGVVRTGELFF.

V and J are TRBV9 and TRBJ2-3; TRBD2 is a possible D gene (7 bases). Per the germline V gene, CDR1 is SGDLS and CDR2 is YYNGEE. Deletions cut 0 bases from V and 4 bases from J, with 15 bases between. This CDR3 is 16 amino acids long. The CDR3 bases are TGTGCCAGCAGCGTAGAGGGGGGGGGTAGGTCAGATACGCAGTATTTT. Translating gives CASSVEGGGRSDTQYF. The entire variable domain, with the rest obtained from reference TRBV9 and TRBJ2-3, is as follows: DSGVTQTPKHLITATGQRVTLRCSPRSGDLSVYWYQQSLDQGLQFLIQYYNGEERAKGNILERFSAQQFPDLHSELNLSSLELGDSALYFCASSVEGGGRSDTQYFGPGTRLTVL.

The chain uses TRBV5-1 and TRBJ1-2, with 7 nucleotides matching TRBD1. Germline V gene data show CDR1 as SGHRS and CDR2 as YFSETQ. The CDR3 extends over 15 amino acids. V lost 3 bases and J lost 0; bases outside the gene matches: 5. The CDR3 nucleotides read TGCGCCAGCAGCTCACTGACAGGGTCTAACTATGGCTACACCTTC. Protein: CASSSLTGSNYGYTF.

The count of this clone is one. The chain has TRBV18 and TRBJ2-2; tentatively, D is TRBD2 (5 bases). CDR3 size: 13 residues. V was cut by 2 bases and J by 8 bases, with 9 bases left in between. The germline CDR1 and CDR2 sequences are KGHSH and LQKENI. The CDR3 DNA reads TGTGCCAGCTCACCATTGGACTTGGGGGAGCTGTTTTTT. Translation gives CASSPLDLGELFF.

J is TRBJ2-7 and V is TRBV2, with D uncertain. Germline CDR1 reads SNHLY; CDR2 reads FYNNEI. V lost 0 bases to trimming and J lost 9 bases, with 15 bases between them. The CDR3 has 14 residues. DNA of the CDR3: TGTGCCAGCAGTGAAGCGTCCGCCCCTCGCGGGCAGTACTTC. The encoded protein is CASSEASAPRGQYF.

To note about this clone: The junction and the germline gene differ at one end; a read error may be behind it. V usage is TRBV6-1 and J usage is TRBJ1-5; possible D gene TRBD1, 6 bases. This CDR3 comprises 16 residues. Germline CDR1 reads MNHNS; CDR2 reads SASEGT. This CDR3 reads CASIEGGPWSNQPQHF. CDR3 sequence (DNA): TGTGCCAGCATTGAAGGGGGGCCTTGGAGCAATCAGCCCCAGCATTTT.

This chain joins TRBV28 and TRBJ2-7, with 11 bases fitting TRBD1. Germline V CDR1 and CDR2: MDHEN, SYDVKM. Losses at the gene ends were 2 bases for V and 3 bases for J; bases not matched to a gene: 0. The CDR3 consists of 14 residues. The CDR3 DNA is TGTGCCAGCAGTTTAGGGACAGGGGGCTACGAGCAGTACTTC. The encoded protein is CASSLGTGGYEQYF.

The chain employs TRBV19 and TRBJ2-3; 12 bases match TRBD2. The ends lost 4 bases at V and 4 bases at J; junction bases unmatched: 3. Looked up from germline, CDR1 is LNHDA and CDR2 is SQIVND (reference sequence). There are 15 residues in the CDR3. The CDR3 nucleotides are TGTGCCAGTAGTAGTCTAGCGGGGGGGCCAGATACGCAGTATTTT. Protein product: CASSSLAGGPDTQYF.

The chain links TRBV15 to TRBJ1-4, with unresolved D. V shed 5 bases and J shed 4 bases, with 5 bases lying between them. Germline V gene lookup returns CDR1 LNHNV and CDR2 YYDKDF (reference sequence). CDR3 length equals 12 residues. DNA for the CDR3: TGTGCCACCAGCGGGGATAATGAAAAACTGTTTTTT. It is translated as CATSGDNEKLFF.

The chain combines TRBV20-1 with TRBJ1-1; tentatively, D is TRBD1 (6 bases). Trimming shortened V by 4 bases and J by 7 bases, and 7 bases separated the two germline ends. CDR1 and CDR2 from the germline V gene are DFQATT and SNEGSKA (reference sequence). The CDR3 extends over 10 amino acids. The CDR3: CSANRVEAFF. Written as DNA, the CDR3 is TGCAGTGCTAACAGGGTTGAAGCTTTCTTT.

The rearrangement joins TRBV27 to TRBJ1-1; 7 bases map to TRBD1. Germline assignment: CDR1 MNHEY and CDR2 SMNVEV (reference sequence). Trimming cost V 6 bases and J 9 bases; bases outside gene matches: 10. The CDR3 spans 13 residues. CDR3 coding DNA: TGTGCCAGCAGCGCGACAGGGTATGCGAAAGCTTTCTTT. It translates to CASSATGYAKAFF.

This clone was counted once. The chain uses TRBV7-2 and TRBJ2-4; 7 positions match TRBD2. V lost 0 bases, J lost 5 bases, and 1 base stayed unmatched. The CDR3 extends over 14 amino acids. Germline V lookup: CDR1 SGHTA, CDR2 FQGNSA. This CDR3 is CASSLAGRENIQYF. The CDR3 DNA follows: TGTGCCAGCAGCTTAGCGGGGAGGGAAAACATTCAGTACTTC.

This clone appeared once. The chain employs TRBV5-1 and TRBJ2-2, with 12 bases identical to TRBD2. The length of the CDR3 is 19 residues. V dropped 4 bases and J dropped 1; count of bases not matched to a gene: 11. From germline, CDR1 is SGHRS and CDR2 YFSETQ. The CDR3 nucleotides read TGCGCCAGCAGCCGTCAACTACTAGCGGGGGGCGTGAACACCGGGGAGCTGTTTTTT. Its protein product is CASSRQLLAGGVNTGELFF.

J is TRBJ1-1 and V is TRBV11-1; D is unresolved. The CDR3 has 13 residues. CDR1 is SGHAT and CDR2 is FQDESV in the germline V gene (reference sequence). Trimming removed 4 bases at V and 7 bases at J, with 13 bases between. CDR3 DNA sequence: TGTGCCAGCAGCTATAACAGAGGAGGTGAAGCTTTCTTT. Amino acid sequence: CASSYNRGGEAFF.

This chain joins TRBV4-1 and TRBJ1-2, with a possible D match to TRBD1 (5 bases). The CDR3 extends over 15 amino acids. CDR1 is MGHRA, CDR2 YSYEKL, per germline. Trimming took off 0 bases at V and 2 bases at J, with 10 bases between the two ends. The CDR3 protein is CASSQDSGPNYGYTF. In DNA, the CDR3 is TGCGCCAGCAGCCAAGATTCAGGGCCAAACTATGGCTACACCTTC.

This sequence joins TRBV15 and TRBJ2-7; TRBD1 matches at 10 bases. This CDR3 is 15 amino acids long. Per germline, CDR1 LNHNV and CDR2 YYDKDF (reference sequence). V lost 0 bases and J lost 4; bases outside the gene matches: 3. The CDR3 DNA follows: TGTGCCACCAGCAGAGATCAGGGACAGGGGTACGAGCAGTACTTC. Encoded protein: CATSRDQGQGYEQYF.

J is TRBJ2-5 and V is TRBV19; 9 bases map to TRBD1. The CDR3 totals 14 residues. V trimming: 5 bases; J trimming: 2 bases; junction bases outside the gene matches: 3. Germline values: CDR1 LNHDA, CDR2 SQIVND (reference sequence). CDR3 sequence: CASSGTGRQETQYF. Written as DNA, the CDR3 is TGTGCCAGTAGTGGGACAGGGAGGCAAGAGACCCAGTACTTC. The entire variable domain, with the rest obtained from reference TRBV19 and TRBJ2-5, is as follows: DGGITQSPKYLFRKEGQNVTLSCEQNLNHDAMYWYRQDPGQGLRLIYYSQIVNDFQKGDIAEGYSVSREKKESFPLTVTSAQKNPTAFYLCASSGTGRQETQYFGPGTRLLVL.